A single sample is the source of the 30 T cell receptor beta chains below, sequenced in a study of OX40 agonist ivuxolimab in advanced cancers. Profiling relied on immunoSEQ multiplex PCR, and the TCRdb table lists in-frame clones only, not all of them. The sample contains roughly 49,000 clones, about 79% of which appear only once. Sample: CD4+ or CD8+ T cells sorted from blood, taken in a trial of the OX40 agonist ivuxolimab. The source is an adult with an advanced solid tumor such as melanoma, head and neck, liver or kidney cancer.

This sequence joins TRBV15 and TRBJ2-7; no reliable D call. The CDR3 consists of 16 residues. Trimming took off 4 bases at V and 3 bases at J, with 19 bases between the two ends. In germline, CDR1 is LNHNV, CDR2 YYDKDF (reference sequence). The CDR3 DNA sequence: TGTGCCACCAGCAAAGACCGACCCGATAAAGGCTACGAGCAGTACTTC. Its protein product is CATSKDRPDKGYEQYF.

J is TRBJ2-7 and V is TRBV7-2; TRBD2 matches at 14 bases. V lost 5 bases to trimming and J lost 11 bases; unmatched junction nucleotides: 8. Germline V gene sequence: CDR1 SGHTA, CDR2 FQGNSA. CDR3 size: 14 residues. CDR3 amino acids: CASSGGLAGVQEYF. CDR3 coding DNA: TGTGCCAGCAGCGGGGGACTAGCGGGAGTTCAGGAGTACTTC. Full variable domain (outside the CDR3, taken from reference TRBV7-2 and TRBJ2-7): GAGVSQSPSNKVTEKGKDVELRCDPISGHTALYWYRQSLGQGLEFLIYFQGNSAPDKSGLPSDRFSAERTGGSVSTLTIQRTQQEDSAVYLCASSGGLAGVQEYFGPGTRLTVT.

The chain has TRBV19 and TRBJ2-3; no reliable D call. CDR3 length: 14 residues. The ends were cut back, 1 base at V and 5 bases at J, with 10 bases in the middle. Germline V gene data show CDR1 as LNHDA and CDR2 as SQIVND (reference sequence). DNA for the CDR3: TGTGCCAGTAGTATAGGCCCTTCCGAAGATACGCAGTATTTT. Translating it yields CASSIGPSEDTQYF.

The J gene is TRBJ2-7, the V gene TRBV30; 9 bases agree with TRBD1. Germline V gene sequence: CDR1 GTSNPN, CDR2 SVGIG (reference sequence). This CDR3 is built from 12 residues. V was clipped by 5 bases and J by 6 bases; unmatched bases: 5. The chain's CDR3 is CAWAGQGLEQYF. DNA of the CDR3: TGTGCCTGGGCGGGACAGGGTCTCGAGCAGTACTTC.

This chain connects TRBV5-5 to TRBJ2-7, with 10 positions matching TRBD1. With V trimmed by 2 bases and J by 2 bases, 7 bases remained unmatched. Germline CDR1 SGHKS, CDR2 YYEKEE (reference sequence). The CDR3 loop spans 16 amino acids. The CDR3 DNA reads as TGTGCCAGCAGCTTCGACCGGGACAGGGGTACCTACGAGCAGTACTTC. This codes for CASSFDRDRGTYEQYF.

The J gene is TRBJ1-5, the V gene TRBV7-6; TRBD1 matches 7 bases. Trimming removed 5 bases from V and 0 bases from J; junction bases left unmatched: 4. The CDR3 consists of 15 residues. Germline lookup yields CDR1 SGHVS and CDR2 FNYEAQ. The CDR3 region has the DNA TGTGCCAGCAGCCCGCGGGACAGTAGCAATCAGCCCCAGCATTTT. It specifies CASSPRDSSNQPQHF.

The DNA of the CDR3 is TGTGCCAGCAGCCAAAATAGCGGGAGGGCGCTCAATGAGCAGTTCTTC. Protein product: CASSQNSGRALNEQFF. The V gene is TRBV6-6, the J gene TRBJ2-1; the match to TRBD2 covers 11 bases. CDR1 is MNHNY and CDR2 is SVGAGI in the germline V gene (reference sequence). This CDR3 comprises 16 residues. V dropped 6 bases and J dropped 6; count of bases not matched to a gene: 10.

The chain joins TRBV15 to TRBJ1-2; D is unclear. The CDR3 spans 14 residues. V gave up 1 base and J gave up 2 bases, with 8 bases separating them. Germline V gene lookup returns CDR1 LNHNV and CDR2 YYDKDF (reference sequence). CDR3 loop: CATSRVQENYGYTF. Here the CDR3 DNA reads TGTGCCACCAGCAGAGTGCAGGAGAACTATGGCTACACCTTC.

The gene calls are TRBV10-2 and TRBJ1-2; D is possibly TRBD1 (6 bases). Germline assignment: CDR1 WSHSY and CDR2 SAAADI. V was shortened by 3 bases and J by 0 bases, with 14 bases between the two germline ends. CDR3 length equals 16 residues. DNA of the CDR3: TGCGCCAGCAGTGACCCGTTGGGGGGCTCTAACTATGGCTACACCTTC. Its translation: CASSDPLGGSNYGYTF.

CDR3 in DNA: TGTGCCAGCACCTACGTCCGTAATGAGCAGTTCTTC. It yields the protein CASTYVRNEQFF. V gene TRBV6-5 combines with J gene TRBJ2-1; D remains ambiguous. Between the trimmed V and J ends, which lost 7 bases and 7 bases, there was a span of 11 bases. The CDR3 sequence is 12 residues long. Germline assignment: CDR1 MNHEY and CDR2 SVGAGI.

The chain's CDR3 is CSVGGANLQETQYF. The CDR3 DNA follows: TGCAGCGTTGGCGGGGCTAACCTGCAAGAGACCCAGTACTTC. The chain has TRBV29-1 and TRBJ2-5, with D tentatively TRBD2 (6 bases). The CDR3 consists of 14 residues. V gave up 4 bases and J gave up 2 bases, with 14 bases separating them. CDR1 and CDR2 (germline): SQVTM, ANQGSEA.

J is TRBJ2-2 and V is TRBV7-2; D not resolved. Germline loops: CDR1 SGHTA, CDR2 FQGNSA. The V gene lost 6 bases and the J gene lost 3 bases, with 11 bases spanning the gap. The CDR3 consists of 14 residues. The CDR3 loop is CASSSHIDTGELFF. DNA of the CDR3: TGTGCCAGCAGTTCCCACATAGACACCGGGGAGCTGTTTTTT.

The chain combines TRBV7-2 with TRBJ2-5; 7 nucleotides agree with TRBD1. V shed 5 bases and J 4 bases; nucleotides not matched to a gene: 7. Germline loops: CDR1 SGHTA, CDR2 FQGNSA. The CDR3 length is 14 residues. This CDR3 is CASSPVTGLETQYF. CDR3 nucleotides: TGTGCCAGCAGCCCGGTGACAGGGTTAGAGACCCAGTACTTC.

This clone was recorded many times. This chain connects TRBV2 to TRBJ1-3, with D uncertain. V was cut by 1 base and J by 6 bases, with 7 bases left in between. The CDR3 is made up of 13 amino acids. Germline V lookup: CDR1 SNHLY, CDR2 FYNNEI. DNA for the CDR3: TGTGCCAGCAGTGAAGAATCCGAAAACACCATATATTTT. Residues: CASSEESENTIYF.

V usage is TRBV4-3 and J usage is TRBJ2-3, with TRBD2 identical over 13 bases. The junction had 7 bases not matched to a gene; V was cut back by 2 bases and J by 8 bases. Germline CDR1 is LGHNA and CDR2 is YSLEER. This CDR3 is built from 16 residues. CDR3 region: CASSQTSGRESGTQYF. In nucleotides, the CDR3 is TGCGCCAGCAGCCAAACTAGCGGGAGGGAAAGCGGTACGCAGTATTTT.

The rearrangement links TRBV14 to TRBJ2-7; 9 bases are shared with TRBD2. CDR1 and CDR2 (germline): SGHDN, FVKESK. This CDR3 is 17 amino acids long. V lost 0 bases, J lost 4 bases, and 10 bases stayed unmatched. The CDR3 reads CASSQDLTGLAAYEQYF. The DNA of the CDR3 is TGTGCCAGCAGCCAAGACTTAACGGGACTAGCTGCGTACGAGCAGTACTTC.

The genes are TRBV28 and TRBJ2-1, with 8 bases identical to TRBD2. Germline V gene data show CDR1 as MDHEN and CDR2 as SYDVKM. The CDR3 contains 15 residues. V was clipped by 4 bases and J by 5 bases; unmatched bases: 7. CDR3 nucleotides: TGTGCCAGCAGTTCCCTTAGCGGGACTCACAATGAGCAGTTCTTC. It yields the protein CASSSLSGTHNEQFF.

The CDR3 nucleotides are TGTGCCAGCAGCTCCGGGACATTAAGGGCGTACTTC. As protein: CASSSGTLRAYF. The chain has TRBV5-6 and TRBJ2-5, with D perhaps TRBD1 (6 bases). V dropped 3 bases and J dropped 13 bases, with 16 bases sitting between them. Germline CDR1 and CDR2: SGHDT and YYEEEE. The CDR3 is 12 residues long. The full variable domain, rest sourced from reference TRBV5-6 and TRBJ2-5, is DAGVTQSPTHLIKTRGQQVTLRCSPKSGHDTVSWYQQALGQGPQFIFQYYEEEERQRGNFPDRFSGHQFPNYSSELNVNALLLGDSALYLCASSSGTLRAYFGPGTRLLVL.

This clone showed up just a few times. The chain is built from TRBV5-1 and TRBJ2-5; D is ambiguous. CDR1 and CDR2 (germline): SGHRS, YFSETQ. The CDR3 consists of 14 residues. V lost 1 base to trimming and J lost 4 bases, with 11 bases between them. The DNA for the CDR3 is TGCGCCAGCAGCTTGCCTAGTTCTGCAGAGACCCAGTACTTC. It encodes CASSLPSSAETQYF.

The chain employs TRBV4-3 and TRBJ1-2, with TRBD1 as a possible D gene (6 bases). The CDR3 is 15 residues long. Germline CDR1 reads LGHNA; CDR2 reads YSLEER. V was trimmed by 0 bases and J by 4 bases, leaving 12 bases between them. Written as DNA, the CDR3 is TGCGCCAGCAGCCAAGATGGGGAGGGGGGCTATGGCTACACCTTC. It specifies CASSQDGEGGYGYTF.

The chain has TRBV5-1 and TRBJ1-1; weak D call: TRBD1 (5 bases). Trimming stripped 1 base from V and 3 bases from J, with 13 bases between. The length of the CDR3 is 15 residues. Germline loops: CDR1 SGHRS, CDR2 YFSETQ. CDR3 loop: CASSLTQGGDTEAFF. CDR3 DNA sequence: TGCGCCAGCAGCTTGACCCAGGGTGGGGACACTGAAGCTTTCTTT.

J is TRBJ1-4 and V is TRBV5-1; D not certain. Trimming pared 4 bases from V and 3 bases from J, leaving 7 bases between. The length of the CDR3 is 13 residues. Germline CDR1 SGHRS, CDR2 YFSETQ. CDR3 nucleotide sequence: TGCGCCAGCAGCCCGGACCCTAATGAAAAACTGTTTTTT. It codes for CASSPDPNEKLFF. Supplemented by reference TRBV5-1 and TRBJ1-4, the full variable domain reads KAGVTQTPRYLIKTRGQQVTLSCSPISGHRSVSWYQQTPGQGLQFLFEYFSETQRNKGNFPGRFSGRQFSNSRSEMNVSTLELGDSALYLCASSPDPNEKLFFGSGTQLSVL.

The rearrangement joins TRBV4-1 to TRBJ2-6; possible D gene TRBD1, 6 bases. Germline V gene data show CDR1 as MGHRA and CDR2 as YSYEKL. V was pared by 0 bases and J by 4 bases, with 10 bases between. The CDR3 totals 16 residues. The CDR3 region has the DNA TGCGCCAGCAGCCAAGAGGCAGGGGTAGGGGCCAACGTCCTGACTTTC. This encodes CASSQEAGVGANVLTF.

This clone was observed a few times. The CDR3 region is CASSLAGTGNTGELFF. DNA for the CDR3: TGCGCCAGCAGCTTGGCCGGGACAGGGAACACCGGGGAGCTGTTTTTT. This chain links TRBV5-1 with TRBJ2-2, with TRBD1 identical over 8 bases. Germline V gene lookup returns CDR1 SGHRS and CDR2 YFSETQ. This CDR3 contains 16 residues. V dropped 0 bases and J dropped 1; count of bases not matched to a gene: 2.

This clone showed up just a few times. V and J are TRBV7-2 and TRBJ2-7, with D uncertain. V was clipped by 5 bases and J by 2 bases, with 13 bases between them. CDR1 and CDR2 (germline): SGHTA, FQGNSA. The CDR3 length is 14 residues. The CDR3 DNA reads TGTGCCAGCAGCCAATCGGGCCAAGCCTACGAGCAGTACTTC. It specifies CASSQSGQAYEQYF.

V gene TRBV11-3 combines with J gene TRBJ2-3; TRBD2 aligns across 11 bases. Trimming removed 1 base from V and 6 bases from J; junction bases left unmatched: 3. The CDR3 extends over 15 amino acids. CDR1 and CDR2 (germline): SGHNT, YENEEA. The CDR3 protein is CASSLGGLAADTQYF. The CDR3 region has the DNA TGTGCCAGCAGCTTAGGGGGACTAGCGGCGGATACGCAGTATTTT.

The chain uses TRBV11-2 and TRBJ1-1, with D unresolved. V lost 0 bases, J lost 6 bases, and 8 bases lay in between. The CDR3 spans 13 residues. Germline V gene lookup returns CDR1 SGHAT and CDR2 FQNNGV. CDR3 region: CASSLESSPEAFF. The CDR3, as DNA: TGTGCCAGCAGCTTAGAGTCAAGTCCTGAAGCTTTCTTT. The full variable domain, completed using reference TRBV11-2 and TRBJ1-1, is EAGVAQSPRYKIIEKRQSVAFWCNPISGHATLYWYQQILGQGPKLLIQFQNNGVVDDSQLPKDRFSAERLKGVDSTLKIQPAKLEDSAVYLCASSLESSPEAFFGQGTRLTVV.

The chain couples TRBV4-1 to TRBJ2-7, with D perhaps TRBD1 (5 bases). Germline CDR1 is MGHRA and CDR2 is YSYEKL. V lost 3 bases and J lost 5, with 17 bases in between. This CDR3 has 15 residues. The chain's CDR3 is CASSQVDLQGHEQYF. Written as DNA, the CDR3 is TGCGCCAGCAGCCAGGTGGACCTTCAGGGCCACGAGCAGTACTTC.

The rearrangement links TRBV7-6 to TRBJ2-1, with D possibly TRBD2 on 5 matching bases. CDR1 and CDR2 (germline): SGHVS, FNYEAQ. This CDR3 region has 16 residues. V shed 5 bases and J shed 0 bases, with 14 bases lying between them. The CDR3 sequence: CASSPVWESSYNEQFF. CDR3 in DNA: TGTGCCAGCAGCCCGGTGTGGGAGAGCTCCTACAATGAGCAGTTCTTC.

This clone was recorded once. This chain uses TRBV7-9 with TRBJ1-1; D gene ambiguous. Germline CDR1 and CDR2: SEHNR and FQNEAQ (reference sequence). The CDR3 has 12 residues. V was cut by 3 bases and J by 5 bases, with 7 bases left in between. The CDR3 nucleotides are TGTGCCAGCAGCTTTGGACGTACTGAAGCTTTCTTT. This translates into CASSFGRTEAFF.